The 18 T cell receptor beta chains in this list originate from one sample, sequenced in a study of cytomegalovirus exposure and HLA in healthy donors. 60 Vbeta and 13 Jbeta primers were used in PCR. The data were produced by immunoSEQ multiplex PCR, yet TCRdb's version contains in-frame clones alone and is incomplete. The profile shows 190,000 or so clones, roughly four fifths of them singletons. The material sequenced was PBMCs. Source of these receptors: a man aged 50-59 years in good health and CMV-seronegative.

The V call is TRBV2, the J call TRBJ1-5, with D unclear. CDR1 SNHLY and CDR2 FYNNEI come from the germline V gene. The CDR3 extends over 17 amino acids. V was cut by 7 bases and J by 3 bases, with 22 bases left in between. The CDR3 nucleotides are TGTGCCAGCACTGGGCCGGGGAACACCGACCACAATCAGCCCCAGCATTTT. Its translation: CASTGPGNTDHNQPQHF. Complete variable domain (other parts from reference TRBV2 and TRBJ1-5): EPEVTQTPSHQVTQMGQEVILRCVPISNHLYFYWYRQILGQKVEFLVSFYNNEISEKSEIFDDQFSVERPDGSNFTLKIRSTKLEDSAMYFCASTGPGNTDHNQPQHFGDGTRLSIL.

The genes are TRBV9 and TRBJ2-3; maybe TRBD2 (6 bases). V was shortened by 6 bases and J by 0 bases, with 14 bases between the two germline ends. CDR1 is SGDLS, CDR2 YYNGEE, per germline. This CDR3 has 15 residues. The CDR3 sequence: CASNLLGTSTDTQYF. The CDR3 DNA sequence: TGTGCCAGCAACCTTCTAGGGACTAGCACAGATACGCAGTATTTT. The full variable domain, completed using reference TRBV9 and TRBJ2-3, is DSGVTQTPKHLITATGQRVTLRCSPRSGDLSVYWYQQSLDQGLQFLIQYYNGEERAKGNILERFSAQQFPDLHSELNLSSLELGDSALYFCASNLLGTSTDTQYFGPGTRLTVL.

This clone was found a few times. The rearrangement joins TRBV5-4 to TRBJ2-7; D might be TRBD2 (5 bases). The V and J ends lost 0 bases and 7 bases respectively, with 8 bases between them. Germline lookup yields CDR1 SGHNT and CDR2 YYREEE (reference sequence). The CDR3 is made up of 12 amino acids. The CDR3 DNA is TGTGCCAGCAGCTTGGCGCGGGCGGAGCAGTACTTC. It codes for CASSLARAEQYF.

This sequence joins TRBV9 and TRBJ1-1; 7 nucleotides agree with TRBD1. This CDR3 is built from 14 residues. J gave up 6 bases and V 4 bases, and 9 bases lay outside the gene matches. CDR1 and CDR2 (germline): SGDLS, YYNGEE. CDR3 protein: CASSPIDGTAEAFF. The CDR3 coding sequence is TGTGCCAGCAGCCCTATTGACGGGACAGCTGAAGCTTTCTTT.

The chain recombines TRBV2 with TRBJ1-2, with 7 positions matching TRBD1. The CDR3 extends over 14 amino acids. Per germline, CDR1 SNHLY and CDR2 FYNNEI. Trimming removed 4 bases from V and 6 bases from J; junction bases left unmatched: 8. The CDR3 spells CASSARGRGDGYTF. The DNA for the CDR3 is TGTGCCAGCAGTGCAAGGGGGCGCGGGGATGGCTACACCTTC.

The chain links TRBV28 to TRBJ2-7, with D perhaps TRBD2 (6 bases). The CDR3 loop spans 15 amino acids. Trimming stripped 6 bases from V and 1 base from J, with 16 bases between. Per germline, CDR1 MDHEN and CDR2 SYDVKM. This chain's CDR3 is CASRLGTPSSYEQYF. CDR3 nucleotides: TGTGCCAGCAGATTAGGGACTCCGAGTTCCTACGAGCAGTACTTC.

The gene calls are TRBV19 and TRBJ2-5, with D possibly being TRBD1 (6 bases). V was cut by 5 bases and J by 7 bases, with 14 bases left in between. The germline CDR1 and CDR2 sequences are LNHDA and SQIVND (reference sequence). This CDR3 is built from 13 residues. CDR3 loop: CASSATGSGTQYF. The CDR3 region has the DNA TGTGCCAGTAGTGCCACAGGGTCCGGGACCCAGTACTTC.

The CDR3 spells CASSPTQGSGYGYTF. CDR3 in DNA: TGTGCCAGCTCACCTACACAGGGATCGGGCTATGGCTACACCTTC. V usage is TRBV18 and J usage is TRBJ1-2; maybe TRBD1 (6 bases). This CDR3 has 15 residues. V lost 3 bases, J lost 4 bases, and 15 bases lay in between. Germline V gene sequence: CDR1 KGHSH, CDR2 LQKENI.

The rearrangement uses TRBV5-5 and TRBJ1-2, with a possible D match to TRBD1 (5 bases). The CDR3 runs 15 residues. V lost 0 bases and J 4 bases, leaving 13 bases between the germline ends. CDR1 is SGHKS and CDR2 is YYEKEE in the germline V gene (reference sequence). The CDR3 DNA follows: TGTGCCAGCAGCTTGGGGCAGGGAATTGGCTATGGCTACACCTTC. Amino acids: CASSLGQGIGYGYTF.

The sample holds a few counts of this clone. The rearrangement uses TRBV5-8 and TRBJ2-6; a weak D match, TRBD2 (7 bases). With 3 bases removed from V and 0 bases from J, the gap between germline ends came to 13 bases. The CDR3 has 17 residues. In germline, CDR1 is SGHTS, CDR2 YDEGEE. CDR3 bases: TGTGCCAGCAGCTCGGGGGGCAGGCCCTCTGGGGCCAACGTCCTGACTTTC. As protein: CASSSGGRPSGANVLTF.

The chain carries TRBV19 and TRBJ2-2, with 9 positions matching TRBD2. Trimming cost V 5 bases and J 7 bases; bases outside gene matches: 14. This CDR3 has 17 amino acids. Germline V lookup: CDR1 LNHDA, CDR2 SQIVND (reference sequence). CDR3 amino acids: CASSSLGGRASGGELFF. The CDR3 DNA follows: TGTGCCAGTAGTTCCTTGGGCGGGAGGGCCTCGGGCGGGGAGCTGTTTTTT.

CDR3 coding DNA: TGTGCCAGCAGTGTCGGACAGGGCGGGCAGTACTTC. This sequence encodes CASSVGQGGQYF. The gene calls are TRBV2 and TRBJ2-7; 8 bases match TRBD1. Germline-derived CDR1 and CDR2 are SNHLY and FYNNEI. The CDR3 sequence is 12 residues long. The trim removed 4 bases at V and 9 bases at J, leaving 5 bases unmatched.

The table lists this clone with a few counts. The rearrangement links TRBV7-9 to TRBJ1-5; D unclear. The V end was cut by 0 bases, the J end by 0 bases, with 6 bases between. Germline V gene data show CDR1 as SEHNR and CDR2 as FQNEAQ (reference sequence). The CDR3 is 15 residues long. This chain's CDR3 is CASSLAGGSNQPQHF. The CDR3 coding sequence is TGTGCCAGCAGCTTAGCTGGAGGTAGCAATCAGCCCCAGCATTTT.

V gene TRBV7-9 combines with J gene TRBJ2-7, with 7 nucleotides matching TRBD2. V shed 5 bases and J 9 bases; nucleotides not matched to a gene: 22. This CDR3 has 17 amino acids. Germline V gene sequence: CDR1 SEHNR, CDR2 FQNEAQ (reference sequence). Written as DNA, the CDR3 is TGTGCCAGCAGCCGGGGAGGGTCAAGGGCTTTCTACGAGGGGCAGTACTTC. It is translated as CASSRGGSRAFYEGQYF.

The rearrangement links TRBV4-3 to TRBJ2-3; perhaps TRBD2 as D (6 bases). The V end lost 0 bases, the J end lost 8 bases, and 18 bases lay between the germline ends. This CDR3 comprises 16 residues. Germline V gives CDR1 LGHNA, CDR2 YSLEER. This chain's CDR3 is CASSQDAAGGSGTQYF. In nucleotides, the CDR3 is TGCGCCAGCAGCCAAGATGCAGCGGGTGGGTCTGGTACGCAGTATTTT.

This clone turned up a few times. The chain couples TRBV5-1 to TRBJ1-2; no reliable D call. V was clipped by 0 bases and J by 2 bases, with 11 bases between them. Germline CDR1 is SGHRS and CDR2 is YFSETQ. The CDR3 totals 15 residues. DNA of the CDR3: TGCGCCAGCAGCTTGGATACTGATCTCAACTATGGCTACACCTTC. Translation: CASSLDTDLNYGYTF. Full variable domain (missing parts from reference TRBV5-1 and TRBJ1-2): KAGVTQTPRYLIKTRGQQVTLSCSPISGHRSVSWYQQTPGQGLQFLFEYFSETQRNKGNFPGRFSGRQFSNSRSEMNVSTLELGDSALYLCASSLDTDLNYGYTFGSGTRLTVV.

The table lists this clone with a count of one. The chain uses TRBV28 and TRBJ2-1; 7 nucleotides match TRBD2. The J segment lost 7 bases and the V segment lost 4 bases, leaving 10 bases of the junction unmatched. Germline CDR1 and CDR2: MDHEN and SYDVKM. The CDR3 has 15 residues. CDR3: CASSSTSVIWNEQFF. DNA of the CDR3: TGTGCCAGCAGTTCCACTAGCGTTATATGGAATGAGCAGTTCTTC. The entire variable domain, with the rest obtained from reference TRBV28 and TRBJ2-1, is as follows: DVKVTQSSRYLVKRTGEKVFLECVQDMDHENMFWYRQDPGLGLRLIYFSYDVKMKEKGDIPEGYSVSREKKERFSLILESASTNQTSMYLCASSSTSVIWNEQFFGPGTRLTVL.

This chain uses TRBV5-1 with TRBJ1-6, with 7 bases fitting TRBD1. Looked up from germline, CDR1 is SGHRS and CDR2 is YFSETQ. J lost 7 bases, V lost 7 bases, and 11 bases had no gene match. The CDR3 spans 15 residues. This chain's CDR3 is CASCIEGDRNSPLHF. In nucleotides, the CDR3 is TGCGCCAGCTGTATCGAAGGGGACAGAAATTCACCCCTCCACTTT.